These 10 T cell receptor beta chains came from one sample sequenced in a study of blood T cell repertoires in COVID-19. Generated by immunoSEQ multiplex PCR, the TCRdb table keeps only in-frame clones and is missing some. Of around 160,000 clones in the sample, roughly four fifths are singletons; the top ten hold 6.5% to 8.5%. Sequenced material: peripheral blood. These receptors all come from a human donor with acute or convalescent COVID-19. The donor label of this sample is uncertain.

The chain links TRBV11-1 to TRBJ2-3, with D tentatively TRBD1 (7 bases). V lost 4 bases to trimming and J lost 2 bases, with 13 bases between them. CDR3 length: 15 amino acids. The germline V gene has CDR1 SGHAT and CDR2 FQDESV (reference sequence). In nucleotides, the CDR3 is TGTGCCAGCAGCTCCCCAGGGGGACTCACAGATACGCAGTATTTT. This sequence encodes CASSSPGGLTDTQYF.

The rearrangement joins TRBV5-4 to TRBJ2-2; a possible D gene is TRBD2 (5 bases). Trimming removed 4 bases at V and 4 bases at J, with 11 bases between. Germline V gene data show CDR1 as SGHNT and CDR2 as YYREEE (reference sequence). The CDR3 runs 14 residues. The CDR3 region is CASSPGSPTGELFF. CDR3 coding DNA: TGTGCCAGCAGCCCGGGGTCTCCCACCGGGGAGCTGTTTTTT.

The J gene is TRBJ2-3, the V gene TRBV6-5; no firm D call. Germline values: CDR1 MNHEY, CDR2 SVGAGI. V shed 6 bases and J shed 4 bases, with 11 bases lying between them. This CDR3 has 13 residues. CDR3 sequence: CASRYQRSDTQYF. As DNA, the CDR3 is TGTGCCAGCAGGTACCAGAGGTCAGATACGCAGTATTTT.

This chain joins TRBV30 and TRBJ1-2, with TRBD1 matching over 7 bases. CDR3 length equals 13 residues. Trimming at V came to 4 bases and at J to 8 bases, leaving 10 bases not matched to a gene. CDR1 and CDR2 (germline): GTSNPN, SVGIG (reference sequence). The CDR3 region is CAWKGTAWEGYTF. The CDR3 region has the DNA TGTGCCTGGAAAGGGACAGCCTGGGAGGGCTACACCTTC.

The count of this clone is one. The CDR3 region has the DNA TGTGCCAGCAGCGAGGGAGTCCCCTACAATGAGCAGTTCTTC. Protein: CASSEGVPYNEQFF. The rearrangement links TRBV9 to TRBJ2-1; a weak D match, TRBD2 (5 bases). V was shortened by 3 bases and J by 2 bases, with 9 bases between the two germline ends. The CDR3 loop spans 14 amino acids. In germline, CDR1 is SGDLS, CDR2 YYNGEE. Drawing the rest from reference TRBV9 and TRBJ2-1, the complete variable domain is DSGVTQTPKHLITATGQRVTLRCSPRSGDLSVYWYQQSLDQGLQFLIQYYNGEERAKGNILERFSAQQFPDLHSELNLSSLELGDSALYFCASSEGVPYNEQFFGPGTRLTVL.

V and J are TRBV20-1 and TRBJ2-1, with 7 positions matching TRBD2. Trimming took 3 bases from V and 6 from J; bases not matched to a gene: 8. The germline CDR1 and CDR2 sequences are DFQATT and SNEGSKA (reference sequence). The CDR3 runs 14 residues. The CDR3 DNA reads as TGCAGTGCTAGTGTTACTCCGGGGGGCAATGAGCAGTTCTTC. This gives the protein CSASVTPGGNEQFF.

This chain connects TRBV9 to TRBJ1-6; D remains unclear. The germline V and J ends were trimmed by 2 bases and 10 bases, with 7 bases remaining between them. The CDR3 runs 12 residues. Germline loops: CDR1 SGDLS, CDR2 YYNGEE. CDR3 nucleotide sequence: TGTGCCAGCAGCGTGGCTGCATCACCCCTCCACTTT. This translates into CASSVAASPLHF.

The V and J genes are TRBV6-4 and TRBJ2-2, with 7 bases lining up with TRBD1. The V segment lost 4 bases and the J segment 5 bases; nucleotides outside the gene matches: 1. This CDR3 contains 13 residues. Looked up from germline, CDR1 is MRHNA and CDR2 is SNTAGT. CDR3 region: CASSGQGTGELFF. The CDR3 region has the DNA TGTGCCAGCAGTGGACAGGGAACCGGGGAGCTGTTTTTT.

This chain links TRBV7-2 with TRBJ1-5, with D possibly being TRBD1 (6 bases). Trimming left V 5 bases short and J 4 bases short, with 15 bases between. This CDR3 region has 15 residues. CDR1 SGHTA and CDR2 FQGNSA come from the germline V gene. The CDR3 region has the DNA TGTGCCAGCAGCCCGGGGGGCGCACGTAATCAGCCCCAGCATTTT. Amino acid sequence: CASSPGGARNQPQHF.

The chain recombines TRBV7-2 with TRBJ2-2, with 7 bases that match TRBD2. This CDR3 has 16 amino acids. Germline trimming cut 1 base from V and 4 bases from J; bases unmatched to any gene: 6. CDR1 SGHTA and CDR2 FQGNSA come from the germline V gene. The DNA of the CDR3 is TGTGCCAGCAGCTTAGTGAGCGGGGCAACCACCGGGGAGCTGTTTTTT. Translation: CASSLVSGATTGELFF.